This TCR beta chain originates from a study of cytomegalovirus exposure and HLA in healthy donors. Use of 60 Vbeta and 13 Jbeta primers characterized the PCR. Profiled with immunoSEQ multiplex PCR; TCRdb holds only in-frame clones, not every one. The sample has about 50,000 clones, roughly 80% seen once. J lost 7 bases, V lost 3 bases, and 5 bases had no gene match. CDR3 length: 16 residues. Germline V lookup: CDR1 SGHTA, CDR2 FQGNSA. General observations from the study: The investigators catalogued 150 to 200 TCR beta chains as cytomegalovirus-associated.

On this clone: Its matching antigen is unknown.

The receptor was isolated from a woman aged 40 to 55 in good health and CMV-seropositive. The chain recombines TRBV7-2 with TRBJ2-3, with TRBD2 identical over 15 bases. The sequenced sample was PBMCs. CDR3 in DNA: TGTGCCAGCAGCTTCGGGACTAGCGGGGGGCGGAATACGCAGTATTTT. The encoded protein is CASSFGTSGGRNTQYF. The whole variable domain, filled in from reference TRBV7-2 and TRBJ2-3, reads GAGVSQSPSNKVTEKGKDVELRCDPISGHTALYWYRQSLGQGLEFLIYFQGNSAPDKSGLPSDRFSAERTGGSVSTLTIQRTQQEDSAVYLCASSFGTSGGRNTQYFGPGTRLTVL.